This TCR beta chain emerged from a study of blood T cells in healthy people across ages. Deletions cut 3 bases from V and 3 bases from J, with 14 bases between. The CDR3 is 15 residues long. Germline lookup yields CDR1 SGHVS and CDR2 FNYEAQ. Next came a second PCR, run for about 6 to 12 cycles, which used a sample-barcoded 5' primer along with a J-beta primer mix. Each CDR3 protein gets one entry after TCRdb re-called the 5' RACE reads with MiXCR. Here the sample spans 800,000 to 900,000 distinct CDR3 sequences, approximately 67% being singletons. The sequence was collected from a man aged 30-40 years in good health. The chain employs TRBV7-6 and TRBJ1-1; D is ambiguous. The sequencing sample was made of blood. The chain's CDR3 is CASSFGPPMDTEAFF. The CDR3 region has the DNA TGTGCCAGCAGCTTCGGGCCCCCTATGGACACTGAAGCTTTCTTT.